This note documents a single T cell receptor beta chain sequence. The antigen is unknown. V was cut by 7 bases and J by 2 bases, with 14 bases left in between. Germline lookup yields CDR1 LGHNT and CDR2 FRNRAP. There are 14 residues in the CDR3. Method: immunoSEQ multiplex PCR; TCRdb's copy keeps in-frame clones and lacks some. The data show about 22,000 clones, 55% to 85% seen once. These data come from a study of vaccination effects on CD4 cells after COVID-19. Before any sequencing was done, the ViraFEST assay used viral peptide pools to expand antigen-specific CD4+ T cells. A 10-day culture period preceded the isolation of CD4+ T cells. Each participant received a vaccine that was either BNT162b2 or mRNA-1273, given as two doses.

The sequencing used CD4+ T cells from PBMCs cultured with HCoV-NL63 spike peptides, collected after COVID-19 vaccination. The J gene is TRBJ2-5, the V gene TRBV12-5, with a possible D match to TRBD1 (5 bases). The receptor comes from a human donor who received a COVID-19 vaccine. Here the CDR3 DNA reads TGTGCTAGTGTTACGGACACACCACAAGAGACCCAGTACTTC. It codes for CASVTDTPQETQYF.